The rows below give T cell receptor beta chains drawn from one sample of a study of blood T cell repertoires in COVID-19. Sequencing used immunoSEQ multiplex PCR; TCRdb keeps in-frame clones, though not all of them. This sample has over 250,000 clones; less than 90% occur once, and the top ten carry over 4%. Sequencing was carried out using peripheral blood. The receptor set was obtained from a man in his 60s who had recovered from COVID-19. Each CDR3 is given with its conserved first and last residue.

cdr3_aa	j_call	cdr3_length	v_call
CASSMGQGDTGELFF	TRBJ2-2	15	TRBV11-3
CASRGGRSYGYTF	TRBJ1-2	13	TRBV6-5
CATSETTGYNEQFF	TRBJ2-1	14	TRBV24-1
CASSSPDRGRPGELFF	TRBJ2-2	16	TRBV19
CASSLRGQPTDTQYF	TRBJ2-3	15	TRBV7-9
CASSPLTGEAFF	TRBJ1-1	12	TRBV18
CASTFSVGGNSNQPQHF	TRBJ1-5	17	TRBV19
CASSLGHSLREQYF	TRBJ2-7	14	TRBV13
CASSYRIRDRSSGNTIYF	TRBJ1-3	18	TRBV6-2/TRBV6-3
CASSRSGGYEQFF	TRBJ2-1	13	TRBV6-2/TRBV6-3
CASSEASGFQPQHF	TRBJ1-5	14	TRBV2